One and the same sample provided the 23 T cell receptor beta chains below, sequenced in a study of beta chain features in type 1 diabetes. Whole-study findings and limits: In all four CD4+ subsets, TCRB CDR3 length was significantly, moderately reduced in type 1 diabetes.

Their target antigens are unknown. The isolated RNA, all of it, was reverse transcribed, so expressed TCRB transcripts were what got sequenced. Using immunoSEQ multiplex PCR, the repertoire was profiled, and TCRdb retains in-frame clones only, with some absent. The table has 250,000 to 300,000 clones, around an eighth seen once. The sequenced sample consisted of naive CD4+ T cells from blood. The receptor source for this set is a man aged 30 to 45 with type 1 diabetes.

The V and J genes are TRBV7-9 and TRBJ1-4, with a possible D match to TRBD1 (5 bases). V gave up 11 bases and J gave up 6 bases, with 16 bases separating them. This CDR3 has 13 residues. CDR1 is SEHNR and CDR2 is FQNEAQ in the germline V gene (reference sequence). As DNA, the CDR3 is TGTGCCTGCCGGGGGTCAATGGATGAAAAACTGTTTTTT. Translation gives CACRGSMDEKLFF.

The rearrangement uses TRBV7-9 and TRBJ2-5; possibly TRBD2 for D (6 bases). The CDR3 has 15 amino acids. CDR1 and CDR2 from the germline V gene are SEHNR and FQNEAQ (reference sequence). Trimming removed 5 bases at V and 4 bases at J, with 17 bases between. The CDR3 loop is CASSLEGGARETQYF. The CDR3 DNA reads as TGTGCCAGCAGCCTAGAAGGAGGGGCGCGAGAGACCCAGTACTTC.

V gene TRBV18 combines with J gene TRBJ1-3; TRBD1 matches 7 bases. This CDR3 has 16 residues. CDR1 is KGHSH, CDR2 LQKENI, per germline. The J segment lost 4 bases and the V segment lost 2 bases, leaving 8 bases of the junction unmatched. CDR3 sequence (DNA): TGTGCCAGCTCACCAACCCCAGGGGGATACGGAAACACCATATATTTT. It translates to CASSPTPGGYGNTIYF.

This clone has only a few counts. The CDR3 nucleotides are TGTGCCAGCAGTGTTTCCGGGGGTAGGACAGATACGCAGTATTTT. Translation: CASSVSGGRTDTQYF. The V call is TRBV28, the J call TRBJ2-3, with D possibly matching TRBD2 (6 bases). The V gene's germline CDR1 is MDHEN and CDR2 SYDVKM. The CDR3 sequence is 15 residues long. Trimming removed 5 bases from V and 3 bases from J, with 15 bases in between. Together with reference TRBV28 and TRBJ2-3, the CDR3 gives the full variable domain: DVKVTQSSRYLVKRTGEKVFLECVQDMDHENMFWYRQDPGLGLRLIYFSYDVKMKEKGDIPEGYSVSREKKERFSLILESASTNQTSMYLCASSVSGGRTDTQYFGPGTRLTVL.

This clone has more than one count but fewer than ten. This chain connects TRBV19 to TRBJ2-1, with D uncertain. Per germline, CDR1 LNHDA and CDR2 SQIVND (reference sequence). The CDR3 is 13 residues long. V lost 3 bases, J lost 0 bases, and 3 bases lay in between. The CDR3 nucleotides read TGTGCCAGTAGTATGAGCTCCTACAATGAGCAGTTCTTC. It is translated as CASSMSSYNEQFF.

In this sample, this clone turned up a few times. This chain connects TRBV25-1 to TRBJ2-3; possibly TRBD2 for D (6 bases). Germline loops: CDR1 MGHDK, CDR2 SYGVNS. V lost 3 bases and J lost 3, with 10 bases in between. The CDR3 runs to 14 residues. The CDR3 coding sequence is TGTGCCAGCAGTGAGGGGCTAGCGACAGATACGCAGTATTTT. Its protein is CASSEGLATDTQYF.

Only a few counts were recorded for this clone. The chain links TRBV28 to TRBJ2-3, with TRBD1 identical over 9 bases. The CDR3 consists of 13 residues. The germline gives CDR1 MDHEN, CDR2 SYDVKM. Unmatched junction bases numbered 2, after V lost 2 bases and J lost 8 bases. The CDR3 spells CASSLPTGGTQYF. In DNA form, the CDR3 reads TGTGCCAGCAGTTTACCGACAGGGGGTACGCAGTATTTT.

The rearrangement uses TRBV15 and TRBJ2-2; 10 positions agree with TRBD1. J was trimmed by 6 bases and V by 6 bases; bases with no gene match: 10. The CDR3 is made up of 16 amino acids. The V gene's germline CDR1 is LNHNV and CDR2 YYDKDF (reference sequence). The CDR3 protein is CATRTPGTGVAGELFF. As DNA, the CDR3 is TGTGCCACCAGGACCCCCGGGACAGGGGTCGCCGGGGAGCTGTTTTTT.

This chain uses TRBV7-3 with TRBJ2-7, with 8 bases fitting TRBD2. This CDR3 has 15 residues. Losses at the gene ends were 5 bases for V and 5 bases for J; bases not matched to a gene: 11. Germline CDR1 reads SGHTA; CDR2 reads FQGTGA. In DNA form, the CDR3 reads TGTGCCAGCAGCCGTCTCGCGGGAGGTTCCAACGAGCAGTACTTC. It yields the protein CASSRLAGGSNEQYF.

CDR3 in DNA: TGTGCCAGCAGCGTAGGACGGAGCGGAAACACCGGGGAGCTGTTTTTT. It specifies CASSVGRSGNTGELFF. The chain recombines TRBV9 with TRBJ2-2, with a possible D match to TRBD2 (5 bases). The germline gives CDR1 SGDLS, CDR2 YYNGEE. V was pared by 0 bases and J by 2 bases, with 11 bases between. The length of the CDR3 is 16 residues.

As to this clone: Other nucleotide sequences from this sample produce the same CDR3. The chain recombines TRBV5-1 with TRBJ2-1, with 11 bases matching TRBD2. The CDR3 has 15 amino acids. Germline CDR1 SGHRS, CDR2 YFSETQ. Trimming took 5 bases from V and 3 from J; bases not matched to a gene: 4. For the CDR3, the DNA is TGCGCCAGCAGTCCCGGGACTAGCGGCTACAATGAGCAGTTCTTC. It specifies CASSPGTSGYNEQFF.

This clone was observed a handful of times. V and J are TRBV11-2 and TRBJ2-1; 7 bases align to TRBD2. Germline trimming cut 2 bases from V and 9 bases from J; bases unmatched to any gene: 19. Germline V lookup: CDR1 SGHAT, CDR2 FQNNGV. The length of the CDR3 is 18 residues. The CDR3 reads CASSLTQGGRSWRPEQFF. CDR3 DNA: TGTGCCAGCAGCTTAACGCAGGGAGGGAGATCTTGGCGGCCTGAGCAGTTCTTC.

The chain recombines TRBV25-1 with TRBJ2-7, with TRBD1 identical over 7 bases. Germline trimming cut 3 bases from V and 3 bases from J; bases unmatched to any gene: 5. This CDR3 region has 14 residues. The germline V gene encodes CDR1 MGHDK and CDR2 SYGVNS. The CDR3 loop is CASSDRQGFYEQYF. CDR3 nucleotide sequence: TGTGCCAGCAGTGATCGACAGGGATTCTACGAGCAGTACTTC.

This clone turned up a few times. The rearrangement uses TRBV4-1 and TRBJ1-2; D call uncertain. The V gene lost 0 bases and the J gene lost 0 bases, with 23 bases spanning the gap. This CDR3 is built from 20 residues. CDR1 is MGHRA, CDR2 YSYEKL, per germline. The CDR3 region has the DNA TGCGCCAGCAGCCAAGATCCCGGCCGACGGCCTACAGTGTCTAACTATGGCTACACCTTC. This sequence encodes CASSQDPGRRPTVSNYGYTF.

The rearrangement joins TRBV10-3 to TRBJ2-1; possibly TRBD1 for D (6 bases). The CDR3 is made up of 16 amino acids. Trimming removed 5 bases from V and 2 bases from J, with 16 bases in between. Per the germline V gene, CDR1 is ENHRY and CDR2 is SYGVKD. In DNA form, the CDR3 reads TGTGCCATCAGTCCTACACGGAACAGGGCCTACAATGAGCAGTTCTTC. This gives the protein CAISPTRNRAYNEQFF.

J is TRBJ2-1 and V is TRBV7-2; TRBD2 matches at 8 bases. Germline assignment: CDR1 SGHTA and CDR2 FQGNSA. Trimming took 4 bases from V and 15 from J; bases not matched to a gene: 11. The CDR3 runs to 13 residues. The CDR3 here is CASSSPGGLGSFF. The CDR3 DNA reads as TGTGCCAGCAGCTCACCCGGGGGACTAGGGTCGTTCTTC.

This clone has more than one count but fewer than ten. This chain links TRBV18 with TRBJ2-3; a weak D match, TRBD2 (5 bases). Germline CDR1 reads KGHSH; CDR2 reads LQKENI. Deletions cut 3 bases from V and 1 base from J, with 14 bases between. The CDR3 totals 16 residues. The CDR3 DNA is TGTGCCAGCTCACCGCTAGCACCATCCCGCACAGATACGCAGTATTTT. Amino acid sequence: CASSPLAPSRTDTQYF.

A few counts support this clone. The rearrangement uses TRBV6-6 and TRBJ2-7, with D perhaps matching TRBD1 (6 bases). Germline V CDR1 and CDR2: MNHNY, SVGAGI (reference sequence). Trimming removed 2 bases from V and 4 bases from J, with 12 bases in between. The CDR3 has 14 amino acids. The chain's CDR3 is CASSYRQGFYEQYF. The CDR3 DNA is TGTGCCAGCAGTTACCGTCAGGGGTTTTACGAGCAGTACTTC.

The rearrangement uses TRBV30 and TRBJ1-2, with unresolved D. V was trimmed by 1 base and J by 7 bases, leaving 7 bases between them. The germline V gene encodes CDR1 GTSNPN and CDR2 SVGIG (reference sequence). The CDR3 contains 11 residues. The CDR3 DNA sequence: TGTGCCTGGAGTGCGTTGGCTGGCTACACCTTC. This gives the protein CAWSALAGYTF.

The V call is TRBV27, the J call TRBJ1-1, with unresolved D. Per germline, CDR1 MNHEY and CDR2 SMNVEV (reference sequence). The CDR3 is 14 residues long. V lost 5 bases and J 2 bases, leaving 12 bases between the germline ends. The CDR3 is CASSQLRDNTEAFF. The CDR3 nucleotides are TGTGCCAGCAGTCAACTTCGGGATAACACTGAAGCTTTCTTT.

This chain uses TRBV9 with TRBJ1-1; D may be TRBD1 (5 bases). This CDR3 has 14 amino acids. Germline CDR1 is SGDLS and CDR2 is YYNGEE. V lost 0 bases, J lost 7 bases, and 13 bases lay in between. CDR3 sequence reads: CASSVGAGPNEAFF. The CDR3 region has the DNA TGTGCCAGCAGCGTAGGGGCAGGGCCGAATGAAGCTTTCTTT.

The sample holds a few counts of this clone. V gene TRBV19 combines with J gene TRBJ1-2; 9 bases are shared with TRBD1. V lost 10 bases to trimming and J lost 3 bases; unmatched junction nucleotides: 6. The CDR3 consists of 13 residues. Germline V CDR1 and CDR2: LNHDA, SQIVND (reference sequence). CDR3 nucleotide sequence: TGTGCCACGACGGACAGGGGCCACTATGGCTACACCTTC. Protein sequence: CATTDRGHYGYTF.

This chain connects TRBV28 to TRBJ2-2; no reliable D call. The CDR3 contains 13 residues. The V gene lost 4 bases and the J gene lost 1 base, with 4 bases spanning the gap. CDR1 and CDR2 from the germline V gene are MDHEN and SYDVKM. The CDR3 nucleotides read TGTGCCAGCAGTTCTATGAACACCGGGGAGCTGTTTTTT. Protein sequence: CASSSMNTGELFF.